The entry below describes one T cell receptor beta chain. Its target is unknown. TCRdb redid the calling of the reads with MiXCR, one entry per CDR3 protein. The data hold some 590,000 distinct CDR3 sequences, with about 39% observed a single time. The sample is drawn from a study of T cell repertoires in cytomegalovirus infection. Overall study: HLA-B-restricted CMV epitopes that are well studied were used alongside recently identified HLA-C-restricted ones. Matching HLA type, along with CMV infection, was indicated by public TCR beta signatures. Study-wide points: The study found HLA-C-restricted CMV-specific TCR beta clonotypes dominating the ex vivo response. CMV carriers having the relevant HLA were flagged by cumulative public TCR beta family frequency.

V shed 7 bases and J shed 4 bases, with 16 bases lying between them. The CDR3 has 14 amino acids. CDR1 is SGHAT, CDR2 FQNNGV, per germline. The receptor was isolated from a human donor in good health (CMV status not recorded). Some clones in this sample may be carry-over from other donors' samples. Sequencing was performed on cultured PBMCs, taken from culture after CMV antigen stimulation. The chain couples TRBV11-2 to TRBJ2-5, with a tentative D call TRBD2 (6 bases). The CDR3 sequence: CASTHAAGRETQYF. For the CDR3, the DNA is TGTGCCAGCACCCATGCCGCGGGGCGAGAGACCCAGTACTTC.